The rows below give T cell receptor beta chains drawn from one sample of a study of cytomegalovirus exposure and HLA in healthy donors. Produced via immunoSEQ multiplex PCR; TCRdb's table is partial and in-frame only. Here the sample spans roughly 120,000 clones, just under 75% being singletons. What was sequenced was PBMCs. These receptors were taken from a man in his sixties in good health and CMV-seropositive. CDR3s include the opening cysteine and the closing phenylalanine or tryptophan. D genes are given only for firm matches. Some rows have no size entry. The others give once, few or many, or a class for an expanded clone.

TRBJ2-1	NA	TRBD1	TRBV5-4	TGTGCCAGCAGCCCGACAGGGAACACCTACAATGAGCAGTTCTTC	CASSPTGNTYNEQFF
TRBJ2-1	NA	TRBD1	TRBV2	TGTGCCAGCAGCGCCGGGACAGACTCCTACAATGAGCAGTTCTTC	CASSAGTDSYNEQFF
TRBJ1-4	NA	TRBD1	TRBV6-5	TGTGCCAGCGGCGGGACAGGGAATGAAAAACTGTTTTTT	CASGGTGNEKLFF
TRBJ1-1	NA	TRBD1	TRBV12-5	TGTGCTAGTGGTCTCTCTCGCGGACAGGGTATAACTGAAGCTTTCTTT	CASGLSRGQGITEAFF
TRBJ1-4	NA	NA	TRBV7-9	TGTGCCAGCAGTCGTGTGGGGGGTTTGCATGAAAAACTGTTTTTT	CASSRVGGLHEKLFF
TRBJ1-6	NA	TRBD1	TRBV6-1	TGTGCCAGCAGCTTGACAGGGGAAGATTCACCCCTCCACTTT	CASSLTGEDSPLHF
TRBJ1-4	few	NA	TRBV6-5	TGTGCCAGCAGTCCAGGGGCAACTAATGAAAAACTGTTTTTT	CASSPGATNEKLFF
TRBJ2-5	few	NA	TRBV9	TGTGCCAGCAGCGTGTCCCCGGAAGAGACCCAGTACTTC	CASSVSPEETQYF
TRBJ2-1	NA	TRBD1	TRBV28	TGTGCCAGTAGGACAGGGGGTAGAAATGAGCAGTTCTTC	CASRTGGRNEQFF
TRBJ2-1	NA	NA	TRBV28	TGTGCCAGCAGTTCCCCCCCAGGACAGCTAATAGGGTCCTACAATGAGCAGTTCTTC	CASSSPPGQLIGSYNEQFF
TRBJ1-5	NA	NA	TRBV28	TGTGCCAGCAGAATCACAGGGTACAATCAGCCCCAGCATTTT	CASRITGYNQPQHF
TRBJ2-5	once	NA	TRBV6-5	TGTGCCAGCAGTTACTCCCTCCTGGACAGCCTAGAGACCCAGTACTTC	CASSYSLLDSLETQYF
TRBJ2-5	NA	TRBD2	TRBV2	TGTGCCAGCAGTCCCGGACTAGCGTTGTCGACTGGAGAGACCCAGTACTTC	CASSPGLALSTGETQYF
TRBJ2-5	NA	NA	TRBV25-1	TGTGCCAGCAGGGGGACTTCGTCACCTCAAGAGACCCAGTACTTC	CASRGTSSPQETQYF
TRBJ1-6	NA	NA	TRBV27	TGTGCCAGCAGTTTATCATGGGGAGGTCTTAATTCACCCCTCCACTTT	CASSLSWGGLNSPLHF
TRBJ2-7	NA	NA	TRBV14	TGTGCCAGCAGCCAAGGGCACATACCCTACGAGCAGTACTTC	CASSQGHIPYEQYF
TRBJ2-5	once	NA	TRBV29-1	TGCAGCGTTGTCCGCCAAGAGACCCAGTACTTC	CSVVRQETQYF
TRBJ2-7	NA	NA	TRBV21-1	TGTGCCAGCAGCAAAGGATGCATACAGGGGCTCGGCTACGAGCAGTACTTC	CASSKGCIQGLGYEQYF
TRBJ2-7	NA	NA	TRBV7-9	TGTGCCAGCACTCTTATGGGGCGGGAGCAGTACTTC	CASTLMGREQYF
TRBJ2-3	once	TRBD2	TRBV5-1	TGCGCCAGCAGCTTGACTAGCGGTTTTTCTGATACGCAGTATTTT	CASSLTSGFSDTQYF
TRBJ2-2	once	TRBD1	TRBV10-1	TGCGCCAGCAGGATGGACAGGACCGGGGAGCTGTTTTTT	CASRMDRTGELFF
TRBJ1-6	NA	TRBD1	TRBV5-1	TGCGCCAGCAGCTTGTGGAAACAGGGGGCCGAATATAATTCACCCCTCCACTTT	CASSLWKQGAEYNSPLHF
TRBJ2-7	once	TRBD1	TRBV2	TGTGCCAGCAGCGGGGACAGCAACTACGAGCAGTACTTC	CASSGDSNYEQYF
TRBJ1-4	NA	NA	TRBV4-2	TGTGCCAGCAGCCAAGTCTACGGGACAACTAATGAAAAACTGTTTTTT	CASSQVYGTTNEKLFF
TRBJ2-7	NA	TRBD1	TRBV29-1	TGCAGCGGGACGACAGGGGACAGAAACGAGCAGTACTTC	CSGTTGDRNEQYF
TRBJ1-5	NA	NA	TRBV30	TGTGCCTGGAGTGTACTGGGGGGTCAGCCCCAGCATTTT	CAWSVLGGQPQHF
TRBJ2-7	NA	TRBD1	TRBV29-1	TGCAGCGTTGAGCCCGGGACAGGGGACTACGAGCAGTACTTC	CSVEPGTGDYEQYF
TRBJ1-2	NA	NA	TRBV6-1	TGTGCCAGCAGTGAAGCTTCAGAAGATCCCGTCTACACCTTC	CASSEASEDPVYTF
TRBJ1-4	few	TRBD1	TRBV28	TGTGCCAGCAGTCATAGAATTCGGACAGGGAGGGGGGCTAATGAAAAACTGTTTTTT	CASSHRIRTGRGANEKLFF
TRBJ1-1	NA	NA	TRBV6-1	TGTGCCAGCACTCAGGCTATGATCACTGAAGCTTTCTTT	CASTQAMITEAFF
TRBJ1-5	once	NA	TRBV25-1	TGTGCCAGTAGCGGTCCTGACCTGGGACAGCCCCAGCATTTT	CASSGPDLGQPQHF
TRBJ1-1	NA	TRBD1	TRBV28	TGTGCCAGCAGCCCAGGACAGGGTAGCACTGAAGCTTTCTTT	CASSPGQGSTEAFF
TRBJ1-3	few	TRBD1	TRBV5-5	TGTGCCAGCAGCATTGGGACAGCCAGCGGAAACACCATATATTTT	CASSIGTASGNTIYF
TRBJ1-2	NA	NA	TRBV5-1	TGCGCCAGCAGCCGGGACACTAACTATGGCTACACCTTC	CASSRDTNYGYTF
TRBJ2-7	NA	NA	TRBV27	TGTGCCAGCAGTCCGGGGGATAGCTACGAGCAGTACTTC	CASSPGDSYEQYF
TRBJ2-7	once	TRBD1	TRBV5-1	TGCGCCAGCAGTAGGACAGGGGGGGCCGAGCAGTACTTC	CASSRTGGAEQYF